This T cell receptor beta chain was sequenced in a study of blood T cell repertoires in COVID-19. Study summary: Both acute and convalescent COVID-19 samples were obtained from the United States, Italy and Spain. T cells, B-cell-depleted T cells, or PBMCs supplied cDNA or gDNA.

Patients of the Seattle cohort, enrolled during active infection, were followed longitudinally. As handled by the study authors: Estimation of nucleated cell counts relied on the amplification of reference gene primers. Some clones are missing from TCRdb's copy, which holds only in-frame ones; the method was immunoSEQ multiplex PCR. The V and J calls and clone size come from that table; D and trimming were worked out from the DNA. The data contain 170,000 or so clones, around 87% of them singletons. The receptor comes from a woman aged 70-85 years with COVID-19, enrolled during active disease. The sample taken for sequencing was peripheral blood.

CDR3 amino acids: CASSGGTEQPQHF. The CDR3 DNA is TGTGCCAGCTCAGGCGGGACAGAACAGCCCCAGCATTTT. The chain combines TRBV18 with TRBJ1-5; 7 bases are a match to TRBD1. The CDR3 has 13 residues. The V gene's germline CDR1 is KGHSH and CDR2 LQKENI. The V gene end was trimmed by 5 bases and the J gene end by 7 bases; junction bases not matched to a gene: 5.